These 27 T cell receptor beta chains were all obtained from the same sample, sequenced in a study of blood T cell repertoires in COVID-19. Method: immunoSEQ multiplex PCR; TCRdb's copy keeps in-frame clones and lacks some. Here the sample spans about 190,000 clones, around 84% being singletons. Sample: peripheral blood. The source is a woman at least 80 years old with acute or convalescent COVID-19.

The chain is built from TRBV27 and TRBJ1-1; 7 nucleotides line up with TRBD1. The CDR3 has 14 residues. Germline CDR1 is MNHEY and CDR2 is SMNVEV (reference sequence). The V gene end was trimmed by 7 bases and the J gene end by 1 base; junction bases not matched to a gene: 6. The CDR3 coding sequence is TGTGCCAGCAAAATGGGACAGAAGAACACTGAAGCTTTCTTT. Encoded protein: CASKMGQKNTEAFF.

The chain carries TRBV5-1 and TRBJ2-7, with D maybe TRBD1 (6 bases). Trimming stripped 7 bases from V and 2 bases from J, with 19 bases between. The germline CDR1 and CDR2 sequences are SGHRS and YFSETQ. This CDR3 region has 15 residues. The CDR3 loop reads CASRTNLQGPYEQYF. The CDR3 nucleotides read TGCGCCAGCCGCACAAACCTACAGGGCCCCTACGAGCAGTACTTC. The full variable domain, in which reference TRBV5-1 and TRBJ2-7 provide the parts outside the CDR3, is KAGVTQTPRYLIKTRGQQVTLSCSPISGHRSVSWYQQTPGQGLQFLFEYFSETQRNKGNFPGRFSGRQFSNSRSEMNVSTLELGDSALYLCASRTNLQGPYEQYFGPGTRLTVT.

The chain uses TRBV11-2 and TRBJ2-3, with D maybe TRBD1 (5 bases). Germline lookup yields CDR1 SGHAT and CDR2 FQNNGV. V was trimmed by 3 bases and J by 1 base, leaving 17 bases between them. There are 17 residues in the CDR3. The CDR3 bases are TGTGCCAGCAGCTTCGCTCCCAGGGATTTGGGCACAGATACGCAGTATTTT. Its translation is CASSFAPRDLGTDTQYF.

This rearrangement joins TRBV7-2 to TRBJ2-3, with TRBD1 matching over 7 bases. The CDR3 is 19 residues long. Looked up from germline, CDR1 is SGHTA and CDR2 is FQGNSA. The V segment lost 1 base and the J segment 1 base; nucleotides outside the gene matches: 14. The CDR3 spells CASSLGAGLGDRRTDTQYF. In nucleotides, the CDR3 is TGTGCCAGCAGCTTAGGGGCGGGTTTAGGGGACAGACGCACAGATACGCAGTATTTT. Filled out from reference TRBV7-2 and TRBJ2-3, the complete variable domain reads GAGVSQSPSNKVTEKGKDVELRCDPISGHTALYWYRQSLGQGLEFLIYFQGNSAPDKSGLPSDRFSAERTGGSVSTLTIQRTQQEDSAVYLCASSLGAGLGDRRTDTQYFGPGTRLTVL.

CDR3 amino acids: CASSLEGGPNTEAFF. CDR3 DNA: TGTGCCAGCAGCTTAGAAGGGGGTCCTAACACTGAAGCTTTCTTT. The chain employs TRBV7-8 and TRBJ1-1; D may be TRBD1 (6 bases). CDR1 is SGHVS and CDR2 is FQNEAQ in the germline V gene. The CDR3 has 15 amino acids. V dropped 1 base and J dropped 2 bases, with 11 bases sitting between them.

Here the CDR3 reads CAISEGLAGGNSPLHF. The CDR3 region has the DNA TGTGCCATCAGTGAGGGCCTCGCTGGGGGGAATTCACCCCTCCACTTT. The rearrangement links TRBV10-3 to TRBJ1-6; the D gene is possibly TRBD1 (5 bases). V was trimmed by 2 bases and J by 7 bases, leaving 15 bases between them. CDR1 and CDR2 from the germline V gene are ENHRY and SYGVKD. This CDR3 spans 16 amino acids.

The chain couples TRBV29-1 to TRBJ2-1; 7 nucleotides agree with TRBD1. V trimming: 2 bases; J trimming: 2 bases; junction bases outside the gene matches: 3. Germline CDR1 is SQVTM and CDR2 is ANQGSEA. CDR3 length equals 14 residues. The CDR3, as DNA: TGCAGCGTTGAAATAGACAGGGCCTACAATGAGCAGTTCTTC. The encoded protein is CSVEIDRAYNEQFF.

The rearrangement uses TRBV27 and TRBJ2-1; perhaps TRBD2 as D (5 bases). The V gene lost 4 bases and the J gene lost 4 bases, with 11 bases spanning the gap. In germline, CDR1 is MNHEY, CDR2 SMNVEV (reference sequence). The CDR3 covers 14 residues. The CDR3 sequence: CASSYSGNYNEQFF. Written as DNA, the CDR3 is TGTGCCAGCAGTTACTCCGGGAATTACAATGAGCAGTTCTTC.

The chain couples TRBV4-2 to TRBJ2-5; a weak D match, TRBD1 (6 bases). V was pared by 4 bases and J by 0 bases, with 30 bases between. Germline V gene sequence: CDR1 LGHNA, CDR2 YNFKEQ. The CDR3 covers 21 residues. The CDR3, as DNA: TGTGCCAGCAGCCCACTAAAGTGGTTAGGGACGAGGGGACAAAACCAAGAGACCCAGTACTTC. Its translation is CASSPLKWLGTRGQNQETQYF.

The rearrangement uses TRBV19 and TRBJ1-5; 7 bases agree with TRBD1. From germline, CDR1 is LNHDA and CDR2 SQIVND (reference sequence). The CDR3 sequence is 16 residues long. V dropped 2 bases and J dropped 4; count of bases not matched to a gene: 8. The CDR3 nucleotides are TGTGCCAGTAGTATAAGACCGGCAGGGGGAAATCAGCCCCAGCATTTT. It encodes CASSIRPAGGNQPQHF.

The chain uses TRBV4-3 and TRBJ2-7; a possible D gene is TRBD2 (6 bases). The CDR3 sequence is 15 residues long. From germline, CDR1 is LGHNA and CDR2 YSLEER. The V gene lost 0 bases and the J gene lost 3 bases, with 12 bases spanning the gap. The CDR3 loop reads CASSQDASVHYEQYF. CDR3 nucleotide sequence: TGCGCCAGCAGCCAAGATGCTAGCGTACACTACGAGCAGTACTTC.

V usage is TRBV2 and J usage is TRBJ1-2; a weak D match, TRBD1 (6 bases). V was shortened by 11 bases and J by 5 bases, with 18 bases between the two germline ends. The germline V gene has CDR1 SNHLY and CDR2 FYNNEI. CDR3 size: 13 residues. This CDR3 reads CAGRLGAEYGYTF. The CDR3 nucleotides are TGTGCCGGACGATTGGGGGCGGAATATGGCTACACCTTC.

This rearrangement joins TRBV5-1 to TRBJ2-1; tentatively, D is TRBD2 (5 bases). V was pared by 0 bases and J by 4 bases, with 11 bases between. The CDR3 spans 15 residues. Germline V CDR1 and CDR2: SGHRS, YFSETQ. The CDR3 region is CASSLGPGNYNEQFF. CDR3 nucleotides: TGCGCCAGCAGCTTGGGTCCCGGGAATTACAATGAGCAGTTCTTC. The whole variable domain, filled in from reference TRBV5-1 and TRBJ2-1, reads KAGVTQTPRYLIKTRGQQVTLSCSPISGHRSVSWYQQTPGQGLQFLFEYFSETQRNKGNFPGRFSGRQFSNSRSEMNVSTLELGDSALYLCASSLGPGNYNEQFFGPGTRLTVL.

The V call is TRBV27, the J call TRBJ1-6; D gene uncertain. CDR3 length equals 13 residues. V was shortened by 3 bases and J by 11 bases, with 11 bases between the two germline ends. Germline-derived CDR1 and CDR2 are MNHEY and SMNVEV (reference sequence). This CDR3 is CASSLSFFPPLHF. DNA for the CDR3: TGTGCCAGCAGTTTGTCCTTCTTCCCACCCCTCCACTTT.

The chain recombines TRBV7-3 with TRBJ2-1; 8 bases are a match to TRBD2. The germline V gene encodes CDR1 SGHTA and CDR2 FQGTGA. Trimming cost V 7 bases and J 4 bases; bases outside gene matches: 12. This CDR3 region has 16 residues. The CDR3 bases are TGTGCCAGCACCTACGGGGCGGTAGCGGGGTACAATGAGCAGTTCTTC. Protein product: CASTYGAVAGYNEQFF.

With regard to this clone: Other DNA sequences from this sample encode an identical CDR3 as well. This sequence joins TRBV18 and TRBJ2-7; TRBD2 aligns across 8 bases. The length of the CDR3 is 16 residues. V dropped 3 bases and J dropped 2; count of bases not matched to a gene: 9. CDR1 and CDR2 from the germline V gene are KGHSH and LQKENI. CDR3 in amino acids: CASSPLLADFTYEQYF. The CDR3 nucleotides read TGTGCCAGCTCACCCCTACTAGCGGACTTTACCTACGAGCAGTACTTC.

This clone was found a few times. This chain connects TRBV6-5 to TRBJ1-6; TRBD1 is a possible D gene (5 bases). Trimming took off 6 bases at V and 10 bases at J, with 10 bases between the two ends. The CDR3 consists of 12 residues. The germline gives CDR1 MNHEY, CDR2 SVGAGI. CDR3 protein: CASRIRVSPLHF. The CDR3 bases are TGTGCCAGCAGAATCAGGGTCTCACCCCTCCACTTT.

This chain links TRBV5-6 with TRBJ1-5; D is possibly TRBD1 (5 bases). Per the germline V gene, CDR1 is SGHDT and CDR2 is YYEEEE. V lost 4 bases, J lost 6 bases, and 17 bases lay in between. CDR3 size: 15 residues. CDR3 nucleotides: TGTGCCAGCAGCAAGGGGCCCCATCTGGGTCAGCCCCAGCATTTT. Translated: CASSKGPHLGQPQHF.

The gene calls are TRBV27 and TRBJ2-1, with 9 bases lining up with TRBD2. With 5 bases clipped from V and 5 bases from J, the junction kept 10 bases outside the gene matches. The CDR3 has 16 residues. Germline CDR1 and CDR2: MNHEY and SMNVEV (reference sequence). The CDR3 nucleotides read TGTGCCAGCAGTCCGATCAGCGGGAGGCAAAACAATGAGCAGTTCTTC. Residues: CASSPISGRQNNEQFF.

The chain recombines TRBV2 with TRBJ1-5, with unresolved D. This CDR3 has 13 residues. Between the trimmed V and J ends, which lost 7 bases and 4 bases, there was a span of 11 bases. The V gene's germline CDR1 is SNHLY and CDR2 FYNNEI. CDR3 sequence (DNA): TGTGCCAGCACGGAGGTTGCAAATCAGCCCCAGCATTTT. This gives the protein CASTEVANQPQHF.

As to this clone: In the same sample, other DNA sequences code for this CDR3. The V call is TRBV19, the J call TRBJ1-1, with no clear D. The ends were cut back, 3 bases at V and 2 bases at J, with 10 bases in the middle. The CDR3 loop spans 14 amino acids. Germline assignment: CDR1 LNHDA and CDR2 SQIVND (reference sequence). The CDR3 region has the DNA TGTGCCAGTAGTATGAGAACCCTAAACACTGAAGCTTTCTTT. Protein sequence: CASSMRTLNTEAFF.

Remarks on this clone: This sample also contains other DNA sequences that code for the same CDR3. The chain uses TRBV19 and TRBJ1-4; 9 bases are a match to TRBD1. Trimming took 4 bases from V and 7 from J; bases not matched to a gene: 7. CDR1 is LNHDA and CDR2 is SQIVND in the germline V gene (reference sequence). This CDR3 is built from 15 residues. CDR3 region: CASSTRTGGGEKLFF. DNA for the CDR3: TGTGCCAGTAGTACCCGAACAGGGGGCGGTGAAAAACTGTTTTTT.

In this sample, this clone turned up once. This chain connects TRBV24-1 to TRBJ1-5; a weak D match, TRBD1 (5 bases). In germline, CDR1 is KGHDR, CDR2 SFDVKD. V was pared by 9 bases and J by 0 bases, with 11 bases between. The CDR3 loop spans 14 amino acids. CDR3 DNA: TGTGCCACCTTCAGGGAATATAGCAATCAGCCCCAGCATTTT. It encodes CATFREYSNQPQHF.

The chain uses TRBV3-1 (or the pseudogene TRBV3-2) and TRBJ2-2; TRBD2 is a possible D gene (6 bases). V dropped 1 base and J dropped 5 bases, with 11 bases sitting between them. Per germline, CDR1 LGHDT and CDR2 YNNKEL (reference sequence). The CDR3 has 15 amino acids. The CDR3 DNA follows: TGTGCCAGCAGCCAAGCTAGGGCGGGAACCGGGGAGCTGTTTTTT. Its protein is CASSQARAGTGELFF.

The rearrangement links TRBV4-3 to TRBJ2-7, with D unclear. The germline V gene encodes CDR1 LGHNA and CDR2 YSLEER. V dropped 0 bases and J dropped 6 bases, with 12 bases sitting between them. CDR3 size: 14 residues. In nucleotides, the CDR3 is TGCGCCAGCAGCCAAGAGACTGCTAGATCCGAGCAGTACTTC. Residues: CASSQETARSEQYF.

This chain links TRBV9 with TRBJ1-2; possibly TRBD1 for D (5 bases). Germline loops: CDR1 SGDLS, CDR2 YYNGEE. This CDR3 spans 14 amino acids. V lost 2 bases and J lost 2, with 10 bases in between. The CDR3 sequence: CASSVDRANYGYTF. The CDR3, as DNA: TGTGCCAGCAGCGTCGACAGAGCCAACTATGGCTACACCTTC.

The chain uses TRBV5-1 and TRBJ2-1; possible D gene TRBD2, 6 bases. Germline values: CDR1 SGHRS, CDR2 YFSETQ. The CDR3 is 14 amino acids. The V gene lost 7 bases and the J gene lost 5 bases, with 16 bases spanning the gap. The CDR3 bases are TGCGCCAGCGGGGGGTGGCGCTCGGACAATGAGCAGTTCTTC. It encodes CASGGWRSDNEQFF.